The rows below give T cell receptor beta chains drawn from one sample of a study of Graves' ophthalmopathy and Graves' hyperthyroidism. TCRdb fed the multiplex PCR reads into MiXCR, producing one record per CDR3 protein. The profile covers some 1.1 million distinct CDR3 sequences, with about 38% appearing a single time and approximately 12% taken by the ten largest. The sample taken for sequencing was peripheral blood or thyroid tissue (not recorded which). Receptors were obtained from an adult man with Graves' hyperthyroidism. Each CDR3 is given with its conserved first and last residue.

j_call	v_call	cdr3_aa
TRBJ1-1	TRBV19	CASRQGAMAAFF
TRBJ1-1	TRBV29-1	CSVQGSAGVNTEAFF
TRBJ2-7	TRBV7-2	CASSLEIRRGSQQYF
TRBJ1-2	TRBV7-9	CASRKGTYGYTF
TRBJ2-7	TRBV13	CASSHGTGASYEQYF
TRBJ1-5	TRBV12-3/TRBV12-4	CARTRGMGRPQHF
TRBJ2-5	TRBV6-5	CASSDGDSPTGETQYF
TRBJ2-2	TRBV19	CASSTRGRDTGELFF
TRBJ1-5	TRBV5-1	CASRDRDFDQPQHF
TRBJ2-5	TRBV7-8	CATSGGPPIQETQYF
TRBJ1-2	TRBV2	CASSTLGHVDGYTF
TRBJ1-1	TRBV5-1	CASSPTGRVNTEAFF
TRBJ1-2	TRBV9	CASSVDPTGFLGYTF
TRBJ1-4	TRBV12-3/TRBV12-4	CASSSDRGRGEKLFF
TRBJ2-7	TRBV5-1	CASSLGGGYYEQYF
TRBJ1-5	TRBV12-3/TRBV12-4	CASRLGLRGYNQPQHF